This TCR beta chain was profiled in a study of human T cells and chemical hapten exposure. Study as a whole: There were weekly diphenylcyclopropenone doses to the scalp for patients throughout the roughly 24-week study.

This clonotype turned up a few times. TCRdb processed the RACE reads anew with MiXCR; each CDR3 protein has one entry. Of 250,000 or so distinct CDR3 sequences in the sample, about 9% were seen once. Regarding time point: pre-sensitization, week 0. Treatment here: therapeutic diphenylcyclopropenone sensitization with weekly scalp DPC. The CDR3 has 19 residues. The V and J ends lost 3 bases and 0 bases, in that order; junction bases with no gene match: 13. The germline V gene has CDR1 SGHKS and CDR2 YYEKEE (reference sequence). Sequencing used whole blood, obtained in connection with sensitization to the hapten diphenylcyclopropenone (DPC). The genes are TRBV5-5 and TRBJ2-2, with TRBD1 matching over 8 bases. The source of this sequence is a middle-aged woman with alopecia areata. Some clones in this sample may be carry-over from other donors' samples. CDR3 sequence (DNA): TGTGCCAGCAGCTGGGAAGGGACAGGTGTTTCCCCGAACACCGGGGAGCTGTTTTTT. As protein: CASSWEGTGVSPNTGELFF.